This entry lists 30 T cell receptor beta chains sequenced from one sample in a study of blood T cell repertoires in COVID-19. Generated by immunoSEQ multiplex PCR, the TCRdb table keeps only in-frame clones and is missing some. The data show about 38,000 clones, with 90% seen just once and approximately 26% held by the top ten. The sample was peripheral blood. These receptors were taken from a man between 60 and 75 years old with active or convalescent COVID-19.

The chain has TRBV3-1 (or the pseudogene TRBV3-2) and TRBJ2-1, with D possibly being TRBD1 (7 bases). The CDR3 contains 12 residues. Germline assignment: CDR1 LGHDT and CDR2 YNNKEL (reference sequence). V lost 2 bases and J lost 15, with 14 bases in between. This CDR3 is CASSQTGEEWFF. CDR3 coding DNA: TGTGCCAGCAGCCAAACAGGGGAGGAATGGTTCTTC.

The rearrangement links TRBV6-2 or TRBV6-3 to TRBJ2-5; a possible D gene is TRBD2 (5 bases). This CDR3 has 14 amino acids. CDR1 is MNHEY, CDR2 SVGEGT, per germline. The germline V and J ends were trimmed by 2 bases and 5 bases, with 12 bases remaining between them. The CDR3 DNA reads as TGTGCCAGCAGTTACGAAATAAGGGAGGAGACCCAGTACTTC. This gives the protein CASSYEIREETQYF.

This clone was observed once. The chain is built from TRBV29-1 and TRBJ1-2; D possibly corresponds to TRBD1 (5 bases). The V and J ends lost 4 bases and 4 bases respectively, with 10 bases between them. CDR1 is SQVTM, CDR2 ANQGSEA, per germline. The CDR3 totals 12 residues. The CDR3 spells CSVGSGTYGYTF. For the CDR3, the DNA is TGCAGCGTTGGCAGCGGGACCTATGGCTACACCTTC.

The V gene is TRBV14, the J gene TRBJ1-1; maybe TRBD1 (5 bases). Trimming shortened V by 4 bases and J by 8 bases, and 20 bases separated the two germline ends. The CDR3 runs 15 residues. Germline V CDR1 and CDR2: SGHDN, FVKESK. The chain's CDR3 is CASSPFGGKGTEAFF. Written as DNA, the CDR3 is TGTGCCAGCAGCCCGTTTGGGGGGAAAGGAACAGAAGCTTTCTTT.

This clone has just a few counts. The chain uses TRBV3-1 (or the pseudogene TRBV3-2) and TRBJ1-5, with D hard to call. Between the trimmed V and J ends, which lost 1 base and 7 bases, there was a span of 8 bases. The V gene's germline CDR1 is LGHDT and CDR2 YNNKEL (reference sequence). CDR3 length: 13 residues. CDR3 nucleotides: TGTGCCAGCAGCCAAGGAGTGGGCCAGCCCCAGCATTTT. Translated: CASSQGVGQPQHF.

J is TRBJ2-5 and V is TRBV3-1 (or the pseudogene TRBV3-2); D is unresolved. Germline-derived CDR1 and CDR2 are LGHDT and YNNKEL (reference sequence). This CDR3 is 13 amino acids long. The V gene lost 1 base and the J gene lost 5 bases, with 8 bases spanning the gap. The DNA for the CDR3 is TGTGCCAGCAGCCAAGGGTACAGTGAGACCCAGTACTTC. Encoded protein: CASSQGYSETQYF.

This clone was recorded once. The genes are TRBV7-2 and TRBJ2-4; 7 bases agree with TRBD2. V gave up 0 bases and J gave up 0 bases; unmatched junction bases: 14. This CDR3 spans 20 amino acids. The germline V gene encodes CDR1 SGHTA and CDR2 FQGNSA. The CDR3 DNA reads TGTGCCAGCAGCTTAGCCCCGGGGGGTAGCGGGCAACTAGCCAAAAACATTCAGTACTTC. As protein: CASSLAPGGSGQLAKNIQYF.

This clone occurred a few times. The chain couples TRBV3-1 (or the pseudogene TRBV3-2) to TRBJ2-3; TRBD1 is a possible D gene (6 bases). Looked up from germline, CDR1 is LGHDT and CDR2 is YNNKEL (reference sequence). The V and J ends lost 0 bases and 3 bases respectively, with 7 bases between them. The CDR3 has 14 amino acids. The CDR3 sequence: CASSQDTGTDTQYF. CDR3 coding DNA: TGTGCCAGCAGCCAAGACACAGGGACAGATACGCAGTATTTT.

The genes are TRBV5-1 and TRBJ2-2; 7 positions match TRBD2. V shed 4 bases, J shed 1 base, and the junction held 7 bases outside the gene matches. This CDR3 region has 16 residues. CDR1 SGHRS and CDR2 YFSETQ come from the germline V gene. The CDR3, as DNA: TGCGCCAGCAGCCTGGAGACTAGCCGGAACACCGGGGAGCTGTTTTTT. Residues: CASSLETSRNTGELFF.

The chain links TRBV20-1 to TRBJ2-7; D might be TRBD2 (6 bases). The CDR3 runs to 11 residues. Deletions cut 5 bases from V and 3 bases from J, with 8 bases between. The germline CDR1 and CDR2 sequences are DFQATT and SNEGSKA (reference sequence). CDR3 region: CSAPRGYEQYF. As DNA, the CDR3 is TGCAGTGCTCCGCGGGGCTACGAGCAGTACTTC.

The V call is TRBV5-1, the J call TRBJ2-5; TRBD2 agrees at 11 bases. This CDR3 is built from 15 residues. V trimming: 3 bases; J trimming: 5 bases; junction bases outside the gene matches: 6. Germline values: CDR1 SGHRS, CDR2 YFSETQ. The CDR3 loop reads CASSSASGRPETQYF. The CDR3 bases are TGCGCCAGCAGCTCAGCTAGCGGGAGGCCTGAGACCCAGTACTTC.

The chain couples TRBV30 to TRBJ2-7; D remains ambiguous. Trimming cost V 3 bases and J 0 bases, with 9 bases left between them. Germline assignment: CDR1 GTSNPN and CDR2 SVGIG (reference sequence). The CDR3 covers 13 residues. The CDR3 loop reads CAWRLSPSYEQYF. In nucleotides, the CDR3 is TGTGCCTGGAGACTATCCCCCTCCTACGAGCAGTACTTC.

This chain links TRBV7-8 with TRBJ2-5; no firm D call. V lost 8 bases and J lost 7, with 17 bases in between. Germline CDR1 is SGHVS and CDR2 is FQNEAQ. The length of the CDR3 is 13 residues. The CDR3, as DNA: TGTGCCAGCGAAGGAGCGATTGGCGGGACCCAGTACTTC. Translation: CASEGAIGGTQYF. Looking up the rest from reference TRBV7-8 and TRBJ2-5 gives the full variable domain: GAGVSQSPRYKVAKRGQDVALRCDPISGHVSLFWYQQALGQGPEFLTYFQNEAQLDKSGLPSDRFFAERPEGSVSTLKIQRTQQEDSAVYLCASEGAIGGTQYFGPGTRLLVL.

V usage is TRBV5-5 and J usage is TRBJ1-1; D gene ambiguous. Per germline, CDR1 SGHKS and CDR2 YYEKEE (reference sequence). V was shortened by 4 bases and J by 3 bases, with 7 bases between the two germline ends. The CDR3 consists of 12 residues. The CDR3 DNA is TGTGCCAGCAGCCCCCAGGACACTGAAGCTTTCTTT. Translation gives CASSPQDTEAFF.

This clone was observed a few times. V and J are TRBV2 and TRBJ2-7, with 11 bases aligning to TRBD1. The CDR3 totals 16 residues. Per the germline V gene, CDR1 is SNHLY and CDR2 is FYNNEI. After removal of 6 bases from V and 5 bases from J, the junction contained 12 bases not matched to a gene. CDR3 sequence (DNA): TGTGCCAGCAGCCCGAGGTCCGGGACAGGGGGGCACGAGCAGTACTTC. Encoded protein: CASSPRSGTGGHEQYF.

This chain connects TRBV5-1 to TRBJ2-3, with 7 positions matching TRBD1. Per the germline V gene, CDR1 is SGHRS and CDR2 is YFSETQ. The ends lost 6 bases at V and 4 bases at J; junction bases unmatched: 5. The CDR3 totals 13 residues. This chain's CDR3 is CASNVQGADTQYF. CDR3 coding DNA: TGCGCCAGCAACGTCCAGGGGGCAGATACGCAGTATTTT. Combining the CDR3 with reference TRBV5-1 and TRBJ2-3 gives the whole variable domain KAGVTQTPRYLIKTRGQQVTLSCSPISGHRSVSWYQQTPGQGLQFLFEYFSETQRNKGNFPGRFSGRQFSNSRSEMNVSTLELGDSALYLCASNVQGADTQYFGPGTRLTVL.

This chain links TRBV5-4 with TRBJ1-1; 10 bases map to TRBD1. The CDR3 is 14 residues long. The junction had 6 bases not matched to a gene; V was cut back by 4 bases and J by 6 bases. Germline CDR1 and CDR2: SGHNT and YYREEE (reference sequence). CDR3 loop: CASSRGQGRAEAFF. In nucleotides, the CDR3 is TGTGCCAGCAGCCGGGGACAGGGGAGGGCTGAAGCTTTCTTT.

The chain employs TRBV7-2 and TRBJ2-7; TRBD2 matches 13 bases. The germline V gene has CDR1 SGHTA and CDR2 FQGNSA. The length of the CDR3 is 14 residues. The V segment lost 5 bases and the J segment 7 bases; nucleotides outside the gene matches: 5. This CDR3 is CASSTLGLAGEQYF. The CDR3 DNA is TGTGCCAGCAGCACCCTGGGACTAGCGGGAGAGCAGTACTTC.

The rearrangement uses TRBV4-3 and TRBJ2-7, with 11 bases fitting TRBD2. The ends lost 3 bases at V and 4 bases at J; junction bases unmatched: 8. Germline loops: CDR1 LGHNA, CDR2 YSLEER. The CDR3 has 16 amino acids. The DNA of the CDR3 is TGCGCCAGCAGCCAGGGACTAGCGGATGTCCGGTACGAGCAGTACTTC. Its protein product is CASSQGLADVRYEQYF.

This sequence joins TRBV24-1 and TRBJ2-2, with TRBD1 identical over 9 bases. The CDR3 extends over 15 amino acids. With V trimmed by 10 bases and J by 2 bases, 7 bases remained unmatched. The germline V gene has CDR1 KGHDR and CDR2 SFDVKD. The CDR3 loop reads CATQKTGGNTGELFF. In DNA, the CDR3 is TGTGCCACTCAAAAGACAGGGGGAAACACCGGGGAGCTGTTTTTT.

The chain recombines TRBV6-5 with TRBJ1-6, with D hard to call. Germline V gene data show CDR1 as MNHEY and CDR2 as SVGAGI. The V end was cut by 6 bases, the J end by 6 bases, with 15 bases between. CDR3 size: 15 residues. The CDR3, as DNA: TGTGCCAGCAGCCGCTTTGTCGGTACTAATTCACCCCTCCACTTT. Its translation is CASSRFVGTNSPLHF.

The V gene is TRBV2, the J gene TRBJ2-6; D not resolved. The CDR3 consists of 16 residues. Looked up from germline, CDR1 is SNHLY and CDR2 is FYNNEI. V lost 2 bases to trimming and J lost 0 bases, with 8 bases between them. The DNA for the CDR3 is TGTGCCAGCAGTGAACTCTTTAGCTCTGGGGCCAACGTCCTGACTTTC. Protein sequence: CASSELFSSGANVLTF.

The rearrangement links TRBV10-3 to TRBJ1-2; the D is unclear. This CDR3 is built from 13 residues. The germline gives CDR1 ENHRY, CDR2 SYGVKD. The V and J ends lost 4 bases and 8 bases respectively, with 14 bases between them. CDR3 in DNA: TGTGCCATCAGTGGGTACAGTGCGAGAGGCTACACCTTC. Translating gives CAISGYSARGYTF.

The chain links TRBV24-1 to TRBJ1-3; maybe TRBD1 (6 bases). Looked up from germline, CDR1 is KGHDR and CDR2 is SFDVKD. CDR3 length: 13 residues. Trimming took 5 bases from V and 2 from J, leaving 6 bases between them. The CDR3 spells CATSAGAGNTIYF. The CDR3 region has the DNA TGTGCCACCAGTGCAGGGGCTGGAAACACCATATATTTT.

This clone was recorded only once. The V call is TRBV5-1, the J call TRBJ2-3; the D gene is possibly TRBD2 (5 bases). The CDR3 is 16 amino acids. Trimming stripped 3 bases from V and 6 bases from J, with 20 bases between. From germline, CDR1 is SGHRS and CDR2 YFSETQ. CDR3 coding DNA: TGCGCCAGCAGCTCTAACCCTGGACGGGGTGGGGATACGCAGTATTTT. It encodes CASSSNPGRGGDTQYF.

The chain recombines TRBV6-5 with TRBJ2-1, with 7 bases that match TRBD2. Per germline, CDR1 MNHEY and CDR2 SVGAGI. J gave up 5 bases and V 8 bases, and 12 bases lay outside the gene matches. The CDR3 loop spans 15 amino acids. The CDR3 region is CASYKWGGSDNEQFF. The CDR3 DNA is TGTGCCAGCTATAAGTGGGGGGGTTCGGACAATGAGCAGTTCTTC.

The V and J genes are TRBV6-5 and TRBJ2-7; TRBD2 agrees at 11 bases. CDR3 length: 16 amino acids. From germline, CDR1 is MNHEY and CDR2 SVGAGI. Trimming took 0 bases from V and 2 from J; bases not matched to a gene: 3. CDR3 in DNA: TGTGCCAGCAGTTACTCGGATAGCGGGAGGGCCTACGAGCAGTACTTC. Amino acids: CASSYSDSGRAYEQYF.

This clone has only one observation. This chain connects TRBV30 to TRBJ2-1; D perhaps matches TRBD1 (6 bases). This CDR3 is 11 amino acids long. V was cut by 5 bases and J by 7 bases, with 9 bases left in between. Per the germline V gene, CDR1 is GTSNPN and CDR2 is SVGIG (reference sequence). CDR3 DNA sequence: TGTGCCTGGGCCAGGGGTAATGAGCAGTTCTTC. Translated: CAWARGNEQFF.

This clone has a handful of counts. The genes are TRBV7-8 and TRBJ1-1, with a weak D call TRBD1 (5 bases). V was trimmed by 5 bases and J by 6 bases, leaving 16 bases between them. The germline V gene has CDR1 SGHVS and CDR2 FQNEAQ. The CDR3 is made up of 14 amino acids. CDR3 amino acids: CASSANRGESEAFF. DNA for the CDR3: TGTGCCAGCAGCGCCAATCGGGGGGAATCTGAAGCTTTCTTT.

The chain carries TRBV2 and TRBJ2-1; the match to TRBD2 covers 7 bases. This CDR3 contains 14 residues. Germline V gene lookup returns CDR1 SNHLY and CDR2 FYNNEI. Losses at the gene ends were 6 bases for V and 2 bases for J; bases not matched to a gene: 4. The DNA of the CDR3 is TGTGCCAGCAGAGCCGGACTAGCCTACAATGAGCAGTTCTTC. Encoded protein: CASRAGLAYNEQFF. Combining the CDR3 with reference TRBV2 and TRBJ2-1 gives the whole variable domain EPEVTQTPSHQVTQMGQEVILRCVPISNHLYFYWYRQILGQKVEFLVSFYNNEISEKSEIFDDQFSVERPDGSNFTLKIRSTKLEDSAMYFCASRAGLAYNEQFFGPGTRLTVL.